This TCR beta chain was identified in a study of Graves' ophthalmopathy and Graves' hyperthyroidism. Amplification from RNA transcripts yielded the TCR beta CDR3 regions. A first-round RT-PCR used HTBI primers, followed by a second-round multiplex PCR. TCRdb re-called the multiplex PCR reads with MiXCR, one entry per CDR3 protein. This table has 45,000 to 60,000 distinct CDR3 sequences, roughly 47% appearing once. This clonotype was recorded at least ten times. V gave up 2 bases and J gave up 9 bases, with 8 bases separating them. Per the germline V gene, CDR1 is SGHNT and CDR2 is YENEEA. This CDR3 spans 12 amino acids.

The receptor was isolated from an adult woman with Graves' ophthalmopathy. The V and J genes are TRBV11-3 and TRBJ2-1; D call uncertain. The sample was peripheral blood. The CDR3 spells CASSLSVGEQFF. The CDR3 DNA follows: TGTGCCAGCAGCTTATCGGTAGGTGAGCAGTTCTTC.